This TCR beta chain originates from a study of CD8+CD57+ T cells in acquired aplastic anemia. Background on the study: An average of about 3.4 ug of DNA was obtained from sorted CD4+ and CD8+ cells.

Before being chosen for sequencing, patients had shown CD8+CD57+ cell expansion by flow cytometry. Sampling of blood occurred while the patients had still received no therapy. The study profiled TCR beta VDJ and CDR3 using genomic DNA as template. MiXCR, applied by TCRdb to the reads, yields one record per CDR3 protein. The table shows under 150,000 distinct CDR3 sequences, with about 43% occurring only once. Germline assignment: CDR1 SNHLY and CDR2 FYNNEI. The junction had 8 bases not matched to a gene; V was cut back by 8 bases and J by 4 bases. CDR3 size: 14 residues. This clonotype was seen a handful of times. Its target is unknown. The study, taken as a whole, reports: A set of approximately 29 CD8+ CDR3 sequences was shared between patients and controls, and these sequences appeared highly expressed in patients. CD8+ Simpson's diversity in patients was not significantly different from that in controls.

The specimen sequenced was sorted CD4+, CD8+, or CD8+CD57+ T cells (not recorded which) from PBMCs. V usage is TRBV2 and J usage is TRBJ1-3; 7 bases are shared with TRBD1. The clonotype originates from a human donor with aplastic anemia. For the CDR3, the DNA is TGTGCCAGCCCACAGGGGCGACTGGGAAACACCATATATTTT. Translated: CASPQGRLGNTIYF.